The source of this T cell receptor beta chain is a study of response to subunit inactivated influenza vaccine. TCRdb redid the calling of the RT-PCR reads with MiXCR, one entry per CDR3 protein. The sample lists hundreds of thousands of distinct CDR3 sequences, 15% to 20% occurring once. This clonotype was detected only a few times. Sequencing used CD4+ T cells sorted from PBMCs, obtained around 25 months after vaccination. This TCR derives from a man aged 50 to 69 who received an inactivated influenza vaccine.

The CDR3 is CASVGTLSRETQYF. CDR3 nucleotide sequence: TGTGCCAGCGTCGGGACCCTTAGCAGAGAGACCCAGTACTTC. This chain links TRBV6-1 with TRBJ2-5; the D gene could be TRBD1 or TRBD2 (5 bases each). Deletions cut 8 bases from V and 4 bases from J, with 17 bases between. The CDR3 sequence is 14 residues long. The germline gives CDR1 MNHNS, CDR2 SASEGT.